One sample yielded the 3 T cell receptor beta chains listed below, sequenced in a study of preoperative IRX-2 immunotherapy in early breast cancer. Sequenced by immunoSEQ multiplex PCR; TCRdb stores in-frame clones only, minus some. The repertoire includes around 62,000 clones, approximately 95% of them detected once, and about 1.8% sits in the top ten. Indicated treatment: preoperative locoregional IRX-2 cytokine immunotherapy. The specimen was obtained from a patient treated with IRX-2 immunotherapy. These receptors came from a human donor with breast cancer.

The gene calls are TRBV18 and TRBJ2-7, with TRBD2 identical over 7 bases. The V gene's germline CDR1 is KGHSH and CDR2 LQKENI. There are 16 residues in the CDR3. V lost 1 base to trimming and J lost 3 bases; unmatched junction nucleotides: 9. The CDR3 is CASSPRAREGGYEQYF. The CDR3 DNA sequence: TGTGCCAGCTCACCACGTGCGAGGGAGGGCGGCTACGAGCAGTACTTC.

This clone was found once. The CDR3 reads CASSVFSGVREQYF. For the CDR3, the DNA is TGTGCCAGCAGCGTATTTTCAGGGGTCCGCGAGCAGTACTTC. The J gene is TRBJ2-7, the V gene TRBV7-2, with TRBD1 as a possible D gene (6 bases). The CDR3 covers 14 residues. Germline V gives CDR1 SGHTA, CDR2 FQGNSA. Trimming shortened V by 5 bases and J by 6 bases, and 17 bases separated the two germline ends.

The chain couples TRBV5-5 to TRBJ2-7; D is possibly TRBD1 (5 bases). Germline V CDR1 and CDR2: SGHKS, YYEKEE (reference sequence). The CDR3 has 14 amino acids. Trimming removed 0 bases at V and 3 bases at J, with 10 bases between. The CDR3 region is CASSLGQLYYEQYF. The CDR3 nucleotides read TGTGCCAGCAGCTTGGGACAGCTCTACTACGAGCAGTACTTC. The full variable domain, rest sourced from reference TRBV5-5 and TRBJ2-7, is DAGVTQSPTHLIKTRGQQVTLRCSPISGHKSVSWYQQVLGQGPQFIFQYYEKEERGRGNFPDRFSARQFPNYSSELNVNALLLGDSALYLCASSLGQLYYEQYFGPGTRLTVT.